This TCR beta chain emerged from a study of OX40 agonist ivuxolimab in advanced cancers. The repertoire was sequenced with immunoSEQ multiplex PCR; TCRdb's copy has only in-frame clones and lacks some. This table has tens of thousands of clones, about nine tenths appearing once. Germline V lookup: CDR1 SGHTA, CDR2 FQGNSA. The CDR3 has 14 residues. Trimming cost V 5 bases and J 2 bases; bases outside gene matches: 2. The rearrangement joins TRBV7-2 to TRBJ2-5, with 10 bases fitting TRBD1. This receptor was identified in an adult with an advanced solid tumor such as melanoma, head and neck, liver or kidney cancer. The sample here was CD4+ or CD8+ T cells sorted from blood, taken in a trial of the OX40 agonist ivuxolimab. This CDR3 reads CASSPDRGQETQYF. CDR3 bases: TGTGCCAGCAGCCCGGACAGGGGGCAAGAGACCCAGTACTTC.